Shown below are 32 T cell receptor beta chains from a single sample sequenced in a study of early T cells in non-severe SARS-CoV-2 infection. Each CDR3 protein gets one entry after TCRdb re-called the 5' RACE reads with MiXCR. The sample has approximately 81,000 distinct CDR3 sequences, 11% to 15% seen once. The sequenced sample was whole blood. These receptor sequences come from an adult who was a healthcare worker with PCR-confirmed SARS-CoV-2 infection or an uninfected control (not recorded which).

This clonotype was seen at least ten times. The chain recombines TRBV29-1 with TRBJ1-1, with D uncertain. Trimming removed 3 bases from V and 2 bases from J, with 10 bases in between. Looked up from germline, CDR1 is SQVTM and CDR2 is ANQGSEA. The CDR3 extends over 13 amino acids. This CDR3 reads CSVEGRLNTEAFF. The DNA for the CDR3 is TGCAGCGTTGAGGGCAGGCTCAACACTGAAGCTTTCTTT. Full variable domain (outside the CDR3, taken from reference TRBV29-1 and TRBJ1-1): SAVISQKPSRDICQRGTSLTIQCQVDSQVTMMFWYRQQPGQSLTLIATANQGSEATYESGFVIDKFPISRPNLTFSTLTVSNMSPEDSSIYLCSVEGRLNTEAFFGQGTRLTVV.

This clonotype was counted ten times or more. The chain recombines TRBV28 with TRBJ2-7; no firm D call. Trimming cost V 3 bases and J 5 bases, with 5 bases left between them. This CDR3 region has 11 residues. CDR1 is MDHEN, CDR2 SYDVKM, per germline. The CDR3 DNA reads as TGTGCCAGCAGTTTCAGGCACGAGCAGTACTTC. Residues: CASSFRHEQYF.

The rearrangement uses TRBV5-1 and TRBJ1-2, with a weak D call TRBD1 (6 bases). The germline V gene has CDR1 SGHRS and CDR2 YFSETQ. CDR3 size: 14 residues. V lost 4 bases to trimming and J lost 8 bases, with 18 bases between them. CDR3 residues: CASSAAIQGYGYTF. Written as DNA, the CDR3 is TGCGCCAGCAGCGCGGCAATCCAGGGGTACGGCTACACCTTC. Complete variable domain (other parts from reference TRBV5-1 and TRBJ1-2): KAGVTQTPRYLIKTRGQQVTLSCSPISGHRSVSWYQQTPGQGLQFLFEYFSETQRNKGNFPGRFSGRQFSNSRSEMNVSTLELGDSALYLCASSAAIQGYGYTFGSGTRLTVV.

This clonotype has just a few counts. The J gene is TRBJ2-7, the V gene TRBV2; the D gene is possibly TRBD2 (7 bases). This CDR3 has 16 amino acids. Germline assignment: CDR1 SNHLY and CDR2 FYNNEI. Trimming shortened V by 11 bases and J by 3 bases, and 26 bases separated the two germline ends. CDR3 nucleotides: TGTGCCTCAGGGGATGGAGCGGGAAGAAGGGGCTACGAGCAGTACTTC. Its translation is CASGDGAGRRGYEQYF.

This clonotype came up a few times. The chain has TRBV7-9 and TRBJ1-1, with D perhaps TRBD1 (5 bases). Germline V CDR1 and CDR2: SEHNR, FQNEAQ (reference sequence). The CDR3 runs 13 residues. Trimming removed 5 bases from V and 3 bases from J, with 10 bases in between. The CDR3 DNA reads TGTGCCAGCAGCCTGGGACCAGACACTGAAGCTTTCTTT. It yields the protein CASSLGPDTEAFF. Full variable domain (rest looked up from reference TRBV7-9 and TRBJ1-1): DTGVSQNPRHKITKRGQNVTFRCDPISEHNRLYWYRQTLGQGPEFLTYFQNEAQLEKSRLLSDRFSAERPKGSFSTLEIQRTEQGDSAMYLCASSLGPDTEAFFGQGTRLTVV.

The rearrangement joins TRBV28 to TRBJ2-7, with D possibly matching TRBD1 (6 bases). The CDR3 is 13 residues long. V shed 4 bases and J shed 0 bases, with 7 bases lying between them. Looked up from germline, CDR1 is MDHEN and CDR2 is SYDVKM. DNA of the CDR3: TGTGCCAGCAGTTGGGGGCCCTCCTACGAGCAGTACTTC. Translation gives CASSWGPSYEQYF.

The V call is TRBV14, the J call TRBJ2-3; 14 nucleotides agree with TRBD2. Germline loops: CDR1 SGHDN, CDR2 FVKESK. The CDR3 length is 19 residues. With 0 bases clipped from V and 5 bases from J, the junction kept 10 bases outside the gene matches. The CDR3 sequence: CASSQDRLGTSGRVDTQYF. CDR3 nucleotide sequence: TGTGCCAGCAGCCAAGACCGCCTCGGGACTAGCGGGAGAGTAGATACGCAGTATTTT.

This clonotype turned up a few times. The chain employs TRBV20-1 and TRBJ2-3, with unresolved D. Trimming took 0 bases from V and 0 from J, leaving 7 bases between them. The CDR3 covers 14 residues. Germline V lookup: CDR1 DFQATT, CDR2 SNEGSKA (reference sequence). The CDR3 region has the DNA TGCAGTGCTAGAGATGTCCAGAGCACAGATACGCAGTATTTT. Its protein product is CSARDVQSTDTQYF.

In this sample, this clonotype turned up a few times. The gene calls are TRBV6-1 and TRBJ1-2, with D unresolved. Trimming removed 1 base at V and 3 bases at J, with 3 bases between. CDR3 length: 12 residues. Looked up from germline, CDR1 is MNHNS and CDR2 is SASEGT. CDR3 in DNA: TGTGCCAGCAGTGAAGGGTACTATGGCTACACCTTC. Protein sequence: CASSEGYYGYTF.

This clonotype has just a few counts. The chain links TRBV11-2 to TRBJ2-4, with TRBD2 matching over 8 bases. J gave up 2 bases and V 1 base, and 4 bases lay outside the gene matches. Germline lookup yields CDR1 SGHAT and CDR2 FQNNGV. The CDR3 has 16 residues. The CDR3 coding sequence is TGTGCCAGCAGCTTAGCGGGAGGGCCGACCAAAAACATTCAGTACTTC. Translating gives CASSLAGGPTKNIQYF.

This clonotype was seen many times. CDR3 loop: CSVGQGGLYEQYF. The DNA of the CDR3 is TGCAGCGTTGGGCAGGGTGGACTCTACGAGCAGTACTTC. The chain is built from TRBV29-1 and TRBJ2-7; D possibly matches TRBD1 or TRBD2 (5 bases each). The CDR3 sequence is 13 residues long. The V gene lost 4 bases and the J gene lost 3 bases, with 13 bases spanning the gap. In germline, CDR1 is SQVTM, CDR2 ANQGSEA.

This clonotype was recorded many times. The V gene is TRBV6-5, the J gene TRBJ2-1; D is uncertain. The CDR3 is made up of 14 amino acids. Trimming took 2 bases from V and 1 from J, leaving 6 bases between them. Germline V CDR1 and CDR2: MNHEY, SVGAGI. The CDR3 nucleotides read TGTGCCAGCAGTTACGGAGAGTCCTACAATGAGCAGTTCTTC. It translates to CASSYGESYNEQFF.

The chain recombines TRBV27 with TRBJ1-1; D not resolved. The V and J ends lost 6 bases and 0 bases respectively, with 14 bases between them. Germline CDR1 MNHEY, CDR2 SMNVEV (reference sequence). The CDR3 covers 15 residues. In DNA, the CDR3 is TGTGCCAGCAGGCCGGGCTACGGCCTGAACACTGAAGCTTTCTTT. It codes for CASRPGYGLNTEAFF.

This clonotype has a handful of counts. The chain uses TRBV20-1 and TRBJ2-1, with 13 bases identical to TRBD2. CDR1 is DFQATT and CDR2 is SNEGSKA in the germline V gene (reference sequence). V shed 3 bases, J shed 1 base, and the junction held 0 bases outside the gene matches. The CDR3 is made up of 15 amino acids. In DNA, the CDR3 is TGCAGTGCTAGGACTAGCGGGGGGTCCTACAATGAGCAGTTCTTC. Translated, it gives CSARTSGGSYNEQFF.

At least ten counts were recorded for this clonotype. This chain uses TRBV11-2 with TRBJ2-5, with D perhaps being TRBD1 or TRBD2 (5 bases each). The V end lost 1 base, the J end lost 2 bases, and 17 bases lay between the germline ends. The CDR3 loop spans 17 amino acids. The germline V gene encodes CDR1 SGHAT and CDR2 FQNNGV. In DNA, the CDR3 is TGTGCCAGCAGCTTAGCACGTACCTCGGGACCTCAAGAGACCCAGTACTTC. Translating it yields CASSLARTSGPQETQYF.

At least ten counts were recorded for this clonotype. The V and J genes are TRBV12-3 or TRBV12-4 and TRBJ2-3, with 7 bases that match TRBD1. After removal of 6 bases from V and 3 bases from J, the junction contained 6 bases not matched to a gene. This CDR3 has 14 amino acids. The CDR3 protein is CASSLDRTTDTQYF. The CDR3 DNA reads TGTGCCAGCAGCCTGGACAGGACAACAGATACGCAGTATTTT.

This clonotype was counted many times. V and J are TRBV18 and TRBJ1-5; unclear D gene. This CDR3 has 17 residues. The germline V gene has CDR1 KGHSH and CDR2 LQKENI. Trimming stripped 2 bases from V and 1 base from J, with 15 bases between. As DNA, the CDR3 is TGTGCCAGCTCACCAAGGGCTCCAGCGAGGAGCAATCAGCCCCAGCATTTT. It translates to CASSPRAPARSNQPQHF.

In the case of this clonotype: No DNA is shown, since the ends of the CDR3 on it are uncertain; the CDR3 is the one TCRdb lists. The rearrangement links TRBV23-1 to TRBJ2-2. TRBV23-1 has ORF status, its function being uncertain. The CDR3 length is 16 residues, termini included. The CDR3 spells CASVPRNDLHRGAVFF.

This clonotype was seen many times. CDR3: CASSLSQTGKETQYF. The CDR3 coding sequence is TGTGCCAGCAGCCTGAGCCAAACAGGAAAGGAGACCCAGTACTTC. The J gene is TRBJ2-5, the V gene TRBV6-5; D perhaps matches TRBD1 (5 bases). Per the germline V gene, CDR1 is MNHEY and CDR2 is SVGAGI. The CDR3 totals 15 residues. V lost 6 bases to trimming and J lost 5 bases, with 19 bases between them.

The chain joins TRBV2 to TRBJ1-5, with a tentative D call TRBD1 (5 bases). The germline V gene encodes CDR1 SNHLY and CDR2 FYNNEI. This CDR3 spans 16 amino acids. With 4 bases removed from V and 0 bases from J, the gap between germline ends came to 13 bases. CDR3 residues: CASSVGQFNSNQPQHF. CDR3 in DNA: TGTGCCAGCAGTGTGGGGCAGTTTAATAGCAATCAGCCCCAGCATTTT.

J is TRBJ1-1 and V is TRBV6-2 or TRBV6-3; 8 nucleotides match TRBD1. Germline V gene lookup returns CDR1 MNHEY and CDR2 SVGEGT. The CDR3 runs to 13 residues. The junction had 3 bases not matched to a gene; V was cut back by 6 bases and J by 3 bases. DNA for the CDR3: TGTGCCAGCAGCCCGACAGGGGACACTGAAGCTTTCTTT. Translated, it gives CASSPTGDTEAFF.

V and J are TRBV10-3 and TRBJ2-7, with 10 bases lining up with TRBD1. Germline loops: CDR1 ENHRY, CDR2 SYGVKD. V shed 10 bases and J 5 bases; nucleotides not matched to a gene: 8. This CDR3 region has 13 residues. The DNA for the CDR3 is TGTGCCACTGCCGGGACAGGGGCCCACGAGCAGTACTTC. It translates to CATAGTGAHEQYF.

This chain joins TRBV7-2 and TRBJ1-1; 9 nucleotides agree with TRBD1. Trimming cost V 0 bases and J 7 bases; bases outside gene matches: 3. Germline lookup yields CDR1 SGHTA and CDR2 FQGNSA. This CDR3 contains 14 residues. This CDR3 is CASSLARDRVEAFF. DNA of the CDR3: TGTGCCAGCAGCTTAGCCCGGGACAGGGTTGAAGCTTTCTTT.

The gene calls are TRBV28 and TRBJ1-1; D may be TRBD1 (5 bases). The germline V gene has CDR1 MDHEN and CDR2 SYDVKM. CDR3 size: 14 residues. Trimming removed 3 bases from V and 8 bases from J, with 16 bases in between. The CDR3 sequence is CASSFVTGYTEAFF. The DNA for the CDR3 is TGTGCCAGCAGTTTTGTTACAGGCTATACCGAAGCTTTCTTT.

The chain joins TRBV6-1 to TRBJ2-2, with TRBD1 matching 9 bases. The CDR3 length is 16 residues. The V gene's germline CDR1 is MNHNS and CDR2 SASEGT. Losses at the gene ends were 4 bases for V and 1 base for J; bases not matched to a gene: 4. The CDR3 spells CASSVLGQGNTGELFF. The CDR3 nucleotides read TGTGCCAGCAGTGTCCTGGGACAGGGGAACACCGGGGAGCTGTTTTTT.

The chain employs TRBV7-3 and TRBJ2-3; 11 nucleotides agree with TRBD1. V was pared by 5 bases and J by 3 bases, with 4 bases of the junction left unmatched. The CDR3 is 15 amino acids. Germline V CDR1 and CDR2: SGHTA, FQGTGA. CDR3 DNA sequence: TGTGCCAGCAGCGAGGGGACAGGGGGGACAGATACGCAGTATTTT. Its translation is CASSEGTGGTDTQYF. Complete variable domain (other parts from reference TRBV7-3 and TRBJ2-3): GAGVSQTPSNKVTEKGKYVELRCDPISGHTALYWYRQSLGQGPEFLIYFQGTGAADDSGLPNDRFFAVRPEGSVSTLKIQRTERGDSAVYLCASSEGTGGTDTQYFGPGTRLTVL.

This clonotype was seen repeatedly, ten times or more. This chain connects TRBV7-8 to TRBJ2-1; 11 nucleotides agree with TRBD2. V was clipped by 5 bases and J by 4 bases; unmatched bases: 4. The CDR3 covers 15 residues. Germline V gene sequence: CDR1 SGHVS, CDR2 FQNEAQ. The CDR3 protein is CASSDTSGGYNEQFF. CDR3 DNA: TGTGCCAGCAGCGATACTAGCGGGGGATACAATGAGCAGTTCTTC.

This clonotype came up many times. The genes are TRBV7-2 and TRBJ2-1, with 10 bases that match TRBD2. J gave up 9 bases and V 6 bases, and 11 bases lay outside the gene matches. From germline, CDR1 is SGHTA and CDR2 FQGNSA. CDR3 size: 15 residues. In nucleotides, the CDR3 is TGTGCCAGCAGTTCGTGGGCTAGCGGGAGTAGTGAGCAGTTCTTC. Translating it yields CASSSWASGSSEQFF.

This clonotype was counted at least ten times. The chain has TRBV5-1 and TRBJ2-5; TRBD1 or TRBD2 may be the D gene (5 bases each). V lost 4 bases and J lost 0, with 16 bases in between. Looked up from germline, CDR1 is SGHRS and CDR2 is YFSETQ. CDR3 length: 16 amino acids. In DNA, the CDR3 is TGCGCCAGCAGCCCGGGGTTGGGACGGAACCAAGAGACCCAGTACTTC. Protein product: CASSPGLGRNQETQYF.

This clonotype was seen ten or more times. The V gene is TRBV3-1, the J gene TRBJ1-6; D might be TRBD1 (5 bases). CDR3 length: 16 residues. CDR1 LGHDT and CDR2 YNNKEL come from the germline V gene (reference sequence). With 5 bases removed from V and 3 bases from J, the gap between germline ends came to 14 bases. The CDR3 here is CASSSPGGGYNSPLHF. CDR3 DNA: TGTGCCAGCAGCTCGCCCGGGGGGGGCTATAATTCACCCCTCCACTTT.

This clonotype was counted many times. This chain joins TRBV5-1 and TRBJ1-1; the D is unclear. V lost 1 base, J lost 6 bases, and 10 bases lay in between. CDR1 and CDR2 from the germline V gene are SGHRS and YFSETQ. The CDR3 spans 13 residues. CDR3 coding DNA: TGCGCCAGCAGCTTGCTCGGGGTGTCTGAAGCTTTCTTT. It codes for CASSLLGVSEAFF.

The sample holds many counts of this clonotype. This chain uses TRBV2 with TRBJ1-2; no reliable D call. Germline V gene sequence: CDR1 SNHLY, CDR2 FYNNEI. Deletions cut 3 bases from V and 2 bases from J, with 1 base between. CDR3 length equals 11 residues. The CDR3 loop is CASSENYGYTF. The DNA for the CDR3 is TGTGCCAGCAGTGAGAACTATGGCTACACCTTC.